Each of the 5 T cell receptor beta chains below was sequenced from the same sample in a study of shared clonotypes between healthy human individuals. Clones were sequenced by immunoSEQ multiplex PCR, and TCRdb holds only the in-frame ones, with some missing. This table holds about 460,000 clones, roughly 80% found once. Source material: PBMCs. Receptor source: a woman in her 40s in good health. Some clones in this sample may be carry-over from other donors' samples.

V is TRBV4-3 and J is TRBJ2-7; D gene unclear. The CDR3 runs to 16 residues. From germline, CDR1 is LGHNA and CDR2 YSLEER. V gave up 1 base and J gave up 0 bases, with 13 bases separating them. The CDR3 coding sequence is TGCGCCAGCAGCCAAGTTATTGGCGGCCTCTCCTACGAGCAGTACTTC. Residues: CASSQVIGGLSYEQYF.

This rearrangement joins TRBV18 to TRBJ2-1; D might be TRBD2 (6 bases). Looked up from germline, CDR1 is KGHSH and CDR2 is LQKENI. V was clipped by 2 bases and J by 6 bases, with 23 bases between them. This CDR3 contains 18 residues. Here the CDR3 reads CASSPYSTGGNRGNEQFF. CDR3 coding DNA: TGTGCCAGCTCACCATATTCGACTGGAGGGAACCGGGGCAATGAGCAGTTCTTC.

This clone was detected once. A read error may account for a junction end that differs from germline. The sample has other DNA sequences that encode this CDR3 too. The chain links TRBV9 to TRBJ2-1; D unclear. This CDR3 has 12 amino acids. Germline CDR1 SGDLS, CDR2 YYNGEE. The CDR3 is CASSPTFYEQFF. The CDR3 bases are TGTGCCAGCAGCCCAACATTCTATGAGCAATTCTTC.

The rearrangement joins TRBV6-4 to TRBJ2-5, with TRBD2 matching 14 bases. The junction had 5 bases not matched to a gene; V was cut back by 3 bases and J by 5 bases. This CDR3 has 16 residues. Per the germline V gene, CDR1 is MRHNA and CDR2 is SNTAGT. This CDR3 is CASSESGTSGSETQYF. CDR3 bases: TGTGCCAGCAGTGAGTCCGGGACTAGCGGGAGCGAGACCCAGTACTTC.

This chain connects TRBV19 to TRBJ2-1; D perhaps matches TRBD2 (6 bases). The germline CDR1 and CDR2 sequences are LNHDA and SQIVND (reference sequence). This CDR3 has 15 amino acids. V shed 7 bases and J shed 8 bases, with 21 bases lying between them. This chain's CDR3 is CASKSLGSTVYEQFF. CDR3 nucleotides: TGTGCCAGTAAGAGTCTCGGGAGCACAGTCTATGAGCAGTTCTTC.